The rows below give T cell receptor beta chains drawn from one sample of a study of beta chain features in type 1 diabetes. Sequencing was performed with immunoSEQ multiplex PCR; in TCRdb, only in-frame clones are kept and a portion is missing. The table lists about 130,000 clones, nearly 9.5% of them singletons. Sequencing was carried out using central memory CD4+ T cells from blood. These receptor sequences come from a man younger than 35 in good health. CDR3s include the opening cysteine and the closing phenylalanine or tryptophan. The order of the fields is CDR3 protein, CDR3 DNA, D gene, J gene, clone size, V gene. The D gene is left open where the match is weak. Some rows have no size entry. The others give once, few or many, or a class for an expanded clone.

cdr3_aa: CASSPQGASNEKLFF; cdr3_nt: TGTGCCAGCTCACCACAGGGGGCATCTAATGAAAAACTGTTTTTT; d_call: TRBD1; j_call: TRBJ1-4; clone_size: NA; v_call: TRBV18
cdr3_aa: CASKQGFGTDTQYF; cdr3_nt: TGTGCCAGTAAACAGGGATTTGGCACAGATACGCAGTATTTT; d_call: NA; j_call: TRBJ2-3; clone_size: few; v_call: TRBV6-1
cdr3_aa: CASSQDNVYGYTF; cdr3_nt: TGCGCCAGCAGCCAAGATAATGTCTATGGCTACACCTTC; d_call: NA; j_call: TRBJ1-2; clone_size: few; v_call: TRBV4-3
cdr3_aa: CASSQARGIDYGYTF; cdr3_nt: TGTGCCAGCAGTCAGGCTAGGGGAATCGACTATGGCTACACCTTC; d_call: NA; j_call: TRBJ1-2; clone_size: few; v_call: TRBV6-5
cdr3_aa: CASSRYSQGAEMLGGYTF; cdr3_nt: TGTGCCAGCAGCCGATATTCTCAGGGGGCGGAAATGTTAGGTGGCTACACCTTC; d_call: TRBD1; j_call: TRBJ1-2; clone_size: few; v_call: TRBV7-3
cdr3_aa: CASSEGPSTDTQYF; cdr3_nt: TGTGCCAGCAGCGAGGGGCCTAGCACAGATACGCAGTATTTT; d_call: NA; j_call: TRBJ2-3; clone_size: few; v_call: TRBV9
cdr3_aa: CASSLDNNSPLHF; cdr3_nt: TGTGCCAGCAGTTTAGATAACAATTCACCCCTCCACTTT; d_call: NA; j_call: TRBJ1-6; clone_size: NA; v_call: TRBV6-5
cdr3_aa: CASSGQQYF; cdr3_nt: TGTGCCAGCAGCGGCCAGCAGTACTTC; d_call: NA; j_call: TRBJ2-7; clone_size: NA; v_call: TRBV21-1
cdr3_aa: CASSGQGAGTEAFF; cdr3_nt: TGTGCCAGCAGTGGGCAGGGGGCTGGCACTGAAGCTTTCTTT; d_call: TRBD1; j_call: TRBJ1-1; clone_size: NA; v_call: TRBV6-1
cdr3_aa: CASSLGTGGRNEQYF; cdr3_nt: TGTGCCAGCAGCTTAGGGACAGGGGGCCGGAACGAGCAGTACTTC; d_call: TRBD1; j_call: TRBJ2-7; clone_size: few; v_call: TRBV5-6
cdr3_aa: CASSVRGQGGYTF; cdr3_nt: TGTGCCAGCAGCGTTAGGGGGCAAGGGGGCTACACCTTC; d_call: TRBD1; j_call: TRBJ1-2; clone_size: few; v_call: TRBV9
cdr3_aa: CASSPGGQGPLGIEQFF; cdr3_nt: TGTGCCAGCAGCCCTGGAGGTCAAGGGCCGCTCGGTATTGAGCAGTTCTTC; d_call: NA; j_call: TRBJ2-1; clone_size: few; v_call: TRBV7-7
cdr3_aa: CAIRGTGYEQYF; cdr3_nt: TGTGCCATCAGGGGGACAGGCTACGAGCAGTACTTC; d_call: TRBD1; j_call: TRBJ2-7; clone_size: few; v_call: TRBV6-6
cdr3_aa: CASSLSPTSGGPGELFF; cdr3_nt: TGTGCCAGCAGTTTATCCCCGACTAGCGGGGGACCCGGGGAGCTGTTTTTT; d_call: TRBD2; j_call: TRBJ2-2; clone_size: few; v_call: TRBV28
cdr3_aa: CASSLSGMNTEAFF; cdr3_nt: TGTGCCAGCAGCTTGAGTGGTATGAACACTGAAGCTTTCTTT; d_call: NA; j_call: TRBJ1-1; clone_size: NA; v_call: TRBV7-2
cdr3_aa: CASSVDRDQPQHF; cdr3_nt: TGTGCCAGCAGCGTGGACAGGGACCAGCCCCAGCATTTT; d_call: TRBD1; j_call: TRBJ1-5; clone_size: few; v_call: TRBV2
cdr3_aa: CASSYGTSGGSTDTQYF; cdr3_nt: TGCGCCAGCAGCTACGGGACTAGCGGGGGGAGCACAGATACGCAGTATTTT; d_call: TRBD2; j_call: TRBJ2-3; clone_size: few; v_call: TRBV5-1
cdr3_aa: CASSLTGTGGPGSYNEQFF; cdr3_nt: TGTGCCAGCAGCTTGACCGGGACAGGGGGACCTGGCTCCTACAATGAGCAGTTCTTC; d_call: TRBD1; j_call: TRBJ2-1; clone_size: NA; v_call: TRBV7-2
cdr3_aa: CASSSPASGGARTDTQYF; cdr3_nt: TGTGCCAGCAGTTCCCCCGCTAGCGGGGGGGCCCGCACAGATACGCAGTATTTT; d_call: TRBD2; j_call: TRBJ2-3; clone_size: few; v_call: TRBV28
cdr3_aa: CASSQGPSGDTDTQYF; cdr3_nt: TGTGCCAGCAGCCAGGGGCCTAGCGGGGACACAGATACGCAGTATTTT; d_call: TRBD2; j_call: TRBJ2-3; clone_size: NA; v_call: TRBV4-2
cdr3_aa: CASSWDYRAYEQYF; cdr3_nt: TGCGCCAGCAGCTGGGATTACAGGGCCTACGAGCAGTACTTC; d_call: NA; j_call: TRBJ2-7; clone_size: few; v_call: TRBV5-1
cdr3_aa: CASRTGAAGELFF; cdr3_nt: TGTGCCAGCAGGACAGGGGCGGCCGGGGAGCTGTTTTTT; d_call: TRBD1; j_call: TRBJ2-2; clone_size: few; v_call: TRBV2